The clone carrying this T cell receptor beta chain was seen only once. This sample was taken from a study of blood T cell repertoires in COVID-19. As for the study in general: Donors in the United States, Italy and Spain gave samples during acute or convalescent COVID-19. Nucleic acid was either cDNA or gDNA, and it came from T cells, B-cell-depleted T cells, or PBMCs.

With 6 bases clipped from V and 1 base from J, the junction kept 8 bases outside the gene matches. The CDR3 sequence is 17 residues long. Germline lookup yields CDR1 MRHNA and CDR2 SNTAGT. In the authors' workflow: Nucleated cell number was recorded as an estimate derived from reference gene primer amplification. The table came from immunoSEQ multiplex PCR; TCRdb's copy has only in-frame clones and leaves some out. Clone size and the V and J calls come from that table; the DNA yielded D and trimming. This table holds about 100,000 clones, approximately 81% found once. The chain combines TRBV6-4 with TRBJ2-6, with 8 bases matching TRBD1. Sequencing input: peripheral blood. The TCR sequence derives from a woman between 65 and 79 years old with active or convalescent COVID-19. CDR3 amino acids: CASSPGQGWSGANVLTF. The CDR3 DNA reads as TGTGCCAGCAGCCCTGGACAGGGTTGGTCTGGGGCCAACGTCCTGACTTTC.